The next 8 T cell receptor beta chains were all read from a single sample in a study of OX40 agonist ivuxolimab in advanced cancers. Using immunoSEQ multiplex PCR, the repertoire was profiled, and TCRdb retains in-frame clones only, with some absent. The data contain some 77,000 clones, 80% to 95% of them singletons. The sample was CD4+ or CD8+ T cells sorted from blood, taken in a trial of the OX40 agonist ivuxolimab. These receptors were collected from an adult with an advanced solid tumor such as melanoma, head and neck, liver or kidney cancer.

CDR3 in DNA: TGTGCCAGCTCCGCAGGACAGGGCCTCACCGGGGAGCTGTTTTTT. Translating gives CASSAGQGLTGELFF. This rearrangement joins TRBV18 to TRBJ2-2; 8 positions agree with TRBD1. The CDR3 runs to 15 residues. Germline V gene lookup returns CDR1 KGHSH and CDR2 LQKENI. The J segment lost 4 bases and the V segment lost 6 bases, leaving 7 bases of the junction unmatched.

The chain is built from TRBV19 and TRBJ1-1, with D unclear. Trimming left V 5 bases short and J 4 bases short, with 14 bases between. The germline gives CDR1 LNHDA, CDR2 SQIVND (reference sequence). This CDR3 spans 14 amino acids. The CDR3 here is CASSERRSGTEAFF. CDR3 coding DNA: TGTGCCAGTAGTGAACGTCGGTCGGGCACTGAAGCTTTCTTT.

This clone was counted a single time. The rearrangement links TRBV5-6 to TRBJ2-3; 8 bases line up with TRBD2. Per germline, CDR1 SGHDT and CDR2 YYEEEE. This CDR3 has 15 residues. After removal of 3 bases from V and 5 bases from J, the junction contained 8 bases not matched to a gene. The CDR3 reads CASSSQRGREDTQYF. CDR3 in DNA: TGTGCCAGCAGCTCCCAGCGGGGGAGGGAAGATACGCAGTATTTT.

This rearrangement joins TRBV5-4 to TRBJ1-2; TRBD1 matches at 8 bases. Per germline, CDR1 SGHNT and CDR2 YYREEE (reference sequence). V shed 4 bases, J shed 9 bases, and the junction held 11 bases outside the gene matches. The CDR3 has 14 amino acids. CDR3 amino acids: CASSARDRRNSYTF. In DNA form, the CDR3 reads TGTGCCAGCAGCGCCCGGGACAGGCGGAATAGCTACACCTTC. The whole variable domain, filled in from reference TRBV5-4 and TRBJ1-2, reads ETGVTQSPTHLIKTRGQQVTLRCSSQSGHNTVSWYQQALGQGPQFIFQYYREEENGRGNFPPRFSGLQFPNYSSELNVNALELDDSALYLCASSARDRRNSYTFGSGTRLTVV.

The V and J genes are TRBV7-9 and TRBJ1-4; D unresolved. CDR3 length: 14 residues. Per germline, CDR1 SEHNR and CDR2 FQNEAQ (reference sequence). V was pared by 1 base and J by 7 bases, with 10 bases between. CDR3 loop: CASSLGVVAEKLFF. In DNA form, the CDR3 reads TGTGCCAGCAGCTTAGGGGTTGTGGCTGAAAAACTGTTTTTT.

The chain recombines TRBV5-3 with TRBJ1-4; possibly TRBD1 for D (6 bases). TRBV5-3 is placed among ORFs of uncertain function. This CDR3 comprises 15 residues. Trimming left V 4 bases short and J 5 bases short, with 15 bases between. The DNA of the CDR3 is TGTGCCAGAAGCATTCTGGGGACAAGAAATGAAAAACTGTTTTTT. Amino acids: CARSILGTRNEKLFF.

This chain links TRBV18 with TRBJ2-7; TRBD2 might be the D (5 bases). Germline V gene data show CDR1 as KGHSH and CDR2 as LQKENI. The V end was cut by 4 bases, the J end by 7 bases, with 20 bases between. The CDR3 extends over 15 amino acids. CDR3 region: CASSRTLAASQEQYF. CDR3 nucleotides: TGTGCCAGCTCACGCACGCTAGCAGCCTCCCAGGAGCAGTACTTC.

This chain uses TRBV19 with TRBJ1-6; a weak D match, TRBD1 (5 bases). Germline-derived CDR1 and CDR2 are LNHDA and SQIVND (reference sequence). Trimming removed 3 bases from V and 6 bases from J, with 18 bases in between. This CDR3 has 17 amino acids. The CDR3 is CASSISGREEINSPLHF. The CDR3 bases are TGTGCCAGTAGTATCTCCGGCAGGGAAGAGATTAATTCACCCCTCCACTTT.